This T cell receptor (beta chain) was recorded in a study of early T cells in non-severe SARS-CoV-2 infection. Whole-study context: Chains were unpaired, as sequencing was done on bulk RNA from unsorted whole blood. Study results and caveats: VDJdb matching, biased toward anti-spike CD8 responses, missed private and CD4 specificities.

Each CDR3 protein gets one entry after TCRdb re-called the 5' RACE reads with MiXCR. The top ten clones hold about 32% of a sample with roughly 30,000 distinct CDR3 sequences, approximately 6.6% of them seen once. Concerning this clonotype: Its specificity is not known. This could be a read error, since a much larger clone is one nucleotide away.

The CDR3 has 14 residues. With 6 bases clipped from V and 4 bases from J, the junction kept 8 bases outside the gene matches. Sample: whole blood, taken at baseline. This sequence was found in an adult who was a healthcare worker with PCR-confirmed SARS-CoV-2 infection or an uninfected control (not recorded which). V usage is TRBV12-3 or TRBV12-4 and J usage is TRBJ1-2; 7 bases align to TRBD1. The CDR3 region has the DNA TGTGCCAGCAGACCAGAGACAGGGCCCTATGGCTACACCTTC. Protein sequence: CASRPETGPYGYTF.